The clone carrying this T cell receptor (beta chain) was seen more than once but under ten times. This entry is derived from a study of cytomegalovirus exposure and HLA in healthy donors. The PCR made use of 60 Vbeta and 13 Jbeta primers. Here immunoSEQ multiplex PCR was the method, and the copy in TCRdb shows in-frame clones only, minus some. There are fewer than 150,000 clones in the sample; 15% occur only once, and 1.9% lies in the top ten. Sequencing used PBMCs. The source is a woman under 30 in good health and CMV-seronegative.

CDR3 nucleotide sequence: TGTGCCAGCAGCGCCCGGGGTAGGGAGACCCAGTACTTC. Translated, it gives CASSARGRETQYF. This chain joins TRBV9 and TRBJ2-5; D possibly corresponds to TRBD2 (5 bases). This CDR3 comprises 13 residues. Germline V gives CDR1 SGDLS, CDR2 YYNGEE. V lost 3 bases to trimming and J lost 5 bases, with 11 bases between them.